The 13 T cell receptor beta chains in this list originate from one sample, sequenced in a study of cytomegalovirus exposure and HLA in healthy donors. This PCR relied on a set of 60 Vbeta primers and 13 Jbeta primers. Libraries were prepared by immunoSEQ multiplex PCR; TCRdb keeps only in-frame clonotypes and omits some of them. The data show about 160,000 clones, about 75% seen once. The specimen was PBMCs. These receptors all come from a female donor in good health and CMV-seronegative.

The chain joins TRBV6-5 to TRBJ1-1; 7 bases line up with TRBD1. CDR1 is MNHEY and CDR2 is SVGAGI in the germline V gene. This CDR3 region has 14 residues. The V segment lost 5 bases and the J segment 5 bases; nucleotides outside the gene matches: 8. The CDR3 here is CASSTGTAVTEAFF. The DNA for the CDR3 is TGTGCCAGCAGTACCGGGACAGCCGTTACTGAAGCTTTCTTT.

This clone occurred once. The chain's CDR3 is CASSLALAGGNSPLHF. The CDR3 DNA sequence: TGTGCCAGCAGCTTAGCGCTGGCAGGGGGGAATTCACCCCTCCACTTT. The chain couples TRBV7-2 to TRBJ1-6; the match to TRBD1 covers 7 bases. Trimming took 0 bases from V and 7 from J; bases not matched to a gene: 6. This CDR3 is 16 amino acids long. Germline V gives CDR1 SGHTA, CDR2 FQGNSA.

The V gene is TRBV29-1, the J gene TRBJ1-2; maybe TRBD1 (6 bases). CDR3 size: 14 residues. V lost 4 bases to trimming and J lost 2 bases, with 14 bases between them. Germline CDR1 SQVTM, CDR2 ANQGSEA. The CDR3 DNA sequence: TGCAGCGTTGGGACCACAGGGTCGAACTATGGCTACACCTTC. This translates into CSVGTTGSNYGYTF.

V gene TRBV2 combines with J gene TRBJ2-7; 10 bases are shared with TRBD1. CDR1 is SNHLY and CDR2 is FYNNEI in the germline V gene. V lost 7 bases and J lost 4; bases outside the gene matches: 1. The CDR3 extends over 12 amino acids. For the CDR3, the DNA is TGTGCCAGCACGGGACAGGGGTACGAGCAGTACTTC. Its protein product is CASTGQGYEQYF.

The J gene is TRBJ2-7, the V gene TRBV14, with a weak D call TRBD1 (5 bases). Germline CDR1 and CDR2: SGHDN and FVKESK. V was clipped by 4 bases and J by 6 bases, with 16 bases between them. The CDR3 extends over 14 amino acids. The CDR3 region is CASSRNLRAGEQYF. DNA for the CDR3: TGTGCCAGCAGCCGGAACCTCAGGGCAGGCGAGCAGTACTTC.

The rearrangement uses TRBV30 and TRBJ2-5; tentative D call: TRBD2 (6 bases). The CDR3 loop spans 12 amino acids. Germline CDR1 and CDR2: GTSNPN and SVGIG (reference sequence). Trimming left V 4 bases short and J 5 bases short, with 11 bases between. In DNA form, the CDR3 reads TGTGCCTGGACAGGAGGGGAGGAGACCCAGTACTTC. Translated: CAWTGGEETQYF. The full variable domain, with the rest looked up from reference TRBV30 and TRBJ2-5, is SQTIHQWPATLVQPVGSPLSLECTVEGTSNPNLYWYRQAAGRGLQLLFYSVGIGQISSEVPQNLSASRPQDRQFILSSKKLLLSDSGFYLCAWTGGEETQYFGPGTRLLVL.

The genes are TRBV2 and TRBJ2-7; tentative D call: TRBD1 (6 bases). The CDR3 consists of 13 residues. Between the trimmed V and J ends, which lost 8 bases and 4 bases, there was a span of 15 bases. Germline CDR1 reads SNHLY; CDR2 reads FYNNEI. The CDR3 DNA reads TGTGCCAGCCGGGACACGGCTCAGTACGAGCAGTACTTC. Protein: CASRDTAQYEQYF. The whole variable domain, filled in from reference TRBV2 and TRBJ2-7, reads EPEVTQTPSHQVTQMGQEVILRCVPISNHLYFYWYRQILGQKVEFLVSFYNNEISEKSEIFDDQFSVERPDGSNFTLKIRSTKLEDSAMYFCASRDTAQYEQYFGPGTRLTVT.

The chain joins TRBV14 to TRBJ2-7, with unresolved D. V was clipped by 3 bases and J by 0 bases, with 9 bases between them. Germline lookup yields CDR1 SGHDN and CDR2 FVKESK. The CDR3 length is 14 residues. The CDR3 bases are TGTGCCAGCAGCCAGTTTGTGAGCTCCTACGAGCAGTACTTC. Protein sequence: CASSQFVSSYEQYF.

This clone was seen once. V usage is TRBV30 and J usage is TRBJ2-1; the match to TRBD1 covers 7 bases. The trim removed 8 bases at V and 9 bases at J, leaving 13 bases unmatched. Germline CDR1 GTSNPN, CDR2 SVGIG (reference sequence). The CDR3 is 13 amino acids. The CDR3 DNA sequence: TGTGCCCTAAGGGGGCAGTATTACGGTGAGCAGTTCTTC. It specifies CALRGQYYGEQFF.

This clone counts as medium-sized. The V call is TRBV7-3, the J call TRBJ2-1, with TRBD1 matching 9 bases. This CDR3 has 16 residues. V trimming: 5 bases; J trimming: 0 bases; junction bases outside the gene matches: 5. Germline lookup yields CDR1 SGHTA and CDR2 FQGTGA. CDR3 sequence reads: CASSLGTGSSYNEQFF. CDR3 DNA: TGTGCCAGCAGCCTCGGGACAGGGAGCTCCTACAATGAGCAGTTCTTC.

The chain couples TRBV29-1 to TRBJ2-3, with TRBD1 matching over 12 bases. Trimming at V came to 7 bases and at J to 4 bases, leaving 9 bases not matched to a gene. From germline, CDR1 is SQVTM and CDR2 ANQGSEA. The CDR3 sequence is 15 residues long. CDR3 residues: CSAGDRGRRADTQYF. CDR3 nucleotide sequence: TGCAGCGCCGGGGACAGGGGGCGCCGGGCAGATACGCAGTATTTT.

The chain joins TRBV7-9 to TRBJ1-3; perhaps TRBD1 as D (5 bases). V was shortened by 2 bases and J by 8 bases, with 13 bases between the two germline ends. The CDR3 contains 14 residues. Germline V lookup: CDR1 SEHNR, CDR2 FQNEAQ (reference sequence). CDR3 DNA sequence: TGTGCCAGCAGCTTACAGTCCGGGGGAGACACCATATATTTT. It is translated as CASSLQSGGDTIYF.

The V gene is TRBV29-1, the J gene TRBJ1-2; the D gene is possibly TRBD1 (5 bases). Germline V gives CDR1 SQVTM, CDR2 ANQGSEA. With 1 base removed from V and 10 bases from J, the gap between germline ends came to 13 bases. This CDR3 has 12 residues. Written as DNA, the CDR3 is TGCAGCGTTGAAGGTCTTGGGGCGGACTACACCTTC. It specifies CSVEGLGADYTF.